Shown below are 22 T cell receptor beta chains from a single sample sequenced in a study of response to subunit inactivated influenza vaccine. One entry per CDR3 protein, called by TCRdb with MiXCR from the RT-PCR reads. The sample includes roughly 500,000 distinct CDR3 sequences, 15% to 20% of them seen just once. The sample was CD4+ T cells sorted from PBMCs, taken around 25 months after vaccination. These receptors originate from a man between 50 and 75 years old who received an inactivated influenza vaccine.

This clonotype was detected only a few times. V usage is TRBV2 and J usage is TRBJ1-3; 10 nucleotides align to TRBD1. J was trimmed by 0 bases and V by 6 bases; bases with no gene match: 14. The CDR3 spans 19 residues. Germline lookup yields CDR1 SNHLY and CDR2 FYNNEI. In DNA form, the CDR3 reads TGTGCCAGCAGACCCGGGACAGGGGCGAAGGGGAGCTCTGGAAACACCATATATTTT. Protein: CASRPGTGAKGSSGNTIYF.

The V call is TRBV4-2, the J call TRBJ2-1; D is undetermined. This CDR3 is 12 amino acids long. CDR1 LGHNA and CDR2 YNFKEQ come from the germline V gene. V was shortened by 0 bases and J by 10 bases, with 7 bases between the two germline ends. The CDR3 DNA is TGTGCCAGCAGCCAAGACACCGGCGAGCAGTTCTTC. Translated, it gives CASSQDTGEQFF.

This clonotype was seen more than once but under ten times. This chain connects TRBV10-3 to TRBJ1-5; D gene ambiguous. The V gene's germline CDR1 is ENHRY and CDR2 SYGVKD. The CDR3 is 17 amino acids. Trimming took 3 bases from V and 0 from J, leaving 15 bases between them. The CDR3, as DNA: TGTGCCATCAGTGACGCCCCGGGCCCAGCTAGCAATCAGCCCCAGCATTTT. Translation: CAISDAPGPASNQPQHF.

This clonotype showed up just a few times. The CDR3 reads CAITGGTTDTQYF. The CDR3 bases are TGTGCCATCACAGGGGGAACAACAGATACGCAGTATTTT. The J gene is TRBJ2-3, the V gene TRBV10-3, with 7 nucleotides matching TRBD1. Germline values: CDR1 ENHRY, CDR2 SYGVKD. Trimming took 7 bases from V and 3 from J; bases not matched to a gene: 4. The CDR3 is made up of 13 amino acids.

This clonotype occurred a few times. This rearrangement joins TRBV29-1 to TRBJ2-7; D is undetermined. V was pared by 3 bases and J by 0 bases, with 6 bases between. The V gene's germline CDR1 is SQVTM and CDR2 ANQGSEA. CDR3 length: 12 amino acids. In DNA form, the CDR3 reads TGCAGCGTTGACATCAGCTCCTACGAGCAGTACTTC. Translated, it gives CSVDISSYEQYF.

This rearrangement joins TRBV11-2 to TRBJ2-3; D might be TRBD1 or TRBD2, each matching 5 bases. Germline CDR1 SGHAT, CDR2 FQNNGV. V was clipped by 1 base and J by 2 bases, with 19 bases between them. This CDR3 contains 18 residues. CDR3 loop: CASSLGREGRRLTDTQYF. For the CDR3, the DNA is TGTGCCAGCAGCTTAGGACGAGAGGGACGGAGACTCACAGATACGCAGTATTTT.

CDR3 sequence (DNA): TGTGCCAGCAGCTTAGGGACAGGAGGATCGGCCCAGTACTTC. Amino acids: CASSLGTGGSAQYF. The rearrangement links TRBV5-6 to TRBJ2-5; the match to TRBD1 covers 8 bases. Germline-derived CDR1 and CDR2 are SGHDT and YYEEEE. The CDR3 is made up of 14 amino acids. Trimming at V came to 2 bases and at J to 9 bases, leaving 9 bases not matched to a gene.

This chain links TRBV20-1 with TRBJ2-7; D is undetermined. The CDR3 is made up of 13 amino acids. Germline CDR1 DFQATT, CDR2 SNEGSKA (reference sequence). Trimming left V 0 bases short and J 0 bases short, with 6 bases between. The CDR3 DNA sequence: TGCAGTGCTAGAGATATGTCCTCCTACGAGCAGTACTTC. Translating gives CSARDMSSYEQYF.

This chain joins TRBV4-3 and TRBJ2-5, with D hard to call. Per the germline V gene, CDR1 is LGHNA and CDR2 is YSLEER. The CDR3 totals 13 residues. V was cut by 1 base and J by 5 bases, with 8 bases left in between. The CDR3 bases are TGCGCCAGCAGCCAAGCAGCGACGGAGACCCAGTACTTC. It codes for CASSQAATETQYF.

The genes are TRBV11-3 and TRBJ1-1, with D tentatively TRBD1 (5 bases). This CDR3 spans 14 amino acids. Germline V CDR1 and CDR2: SGHNT, YENEEA. Trimming cost V 7 bases and J 4 bases, with 16 bases left between them. CDR3 nucleotide sequence: TGTGCCAGCAAGACGTCCGGGGGGAGCACTGAAGCTTTCTTT. Encoded protein: CASKTSGGSTEAFF.

Here the CDR3 reads CAWPGQQNEQFF. The CDR3 bases are TGTGCCTGGCCGGGACAGCAGAATGAGCAGTTCTTC. This sequence joins TRBV7-9 and TRBJ2-1; 7 bases map to TRBD1. Germline CDR1 is SEHNR and CDR2 is FQNEAQ (reference sequence). V trimming: 11 bases; J trimming: 7 bases; junction bases outside the gene matches: 8. CDR3 size: 12 residues.

This clonotype appeared many times. This chain joins TRBV5-1 and TRBJ2-3; D might be TRBD2 (6 bases). CDR1 and CDR2 from the germline V gene are SGHRS and YFSETQ. V was trimmed by 4 bases and J by 0 bases, leaving 9 bases between them. The length of the CDR3 is 14 residues. CDR3 nucleotides: TGCGCCAGCAGCCCGGGGGACAGCACAGATACGCAGTATTTT. Amino acid sequence: CASSPGDSTDTQYF.

The chain employs TRBV12-3 or TRBV12-4 and TRBJ2-2; D is perhaps TRBD1 or TRBD2 (5 bases each). V shed 6 bases and J shed 7 bases, with 12 bases lying between them. The CDR3 sequence is 13 residues long. The CDR3 loop reads CASRNGAGGELFF. CDR3 coding DNA: TGTGCCAGCAGGAACGGGGCGGGCGGGGAGCTGTTTTTT.

The sample holds many counts of this clonotype. J is TRBJ2-3 and V is TRBV11-1; a possible D gene is TRBD2 (6 bases). This CDR3 spans 18 amino acids. Germline CDR1 SGHAT, CDR2 FQDESV (reference sequence). V was shortened by 5 bases and J by 4 bases, with 25 bases between the two germline ends. CDR3 region: CASSGTLWSSSSPDTQYF. For the CDR3, the DNA is TGTGCCAGCAGCGGGACTCTCTGGAGCTCTTCTTCGCCAGATACGCAGTATTTT.

In regard to this clonotype: The junction departs from germline at one end; a sequencing error may be responsible. This chain joins TRBV6-2 or TRBV6-3 and TRBJ1-5, with no clear D. Per the germline V gene, CDR1 is MNHEY and CDR2 is SVGEGT. The CDR3 contains 12 residues. The CDR3 is CASSYPEQGLNF. CDR3 sequence (DNA): TGTGCCAGCAGTTATCCGGAACAAGGGCTGAATTTT.

This chain uses TRBV20-1 with TRBJ2-2; TRBD2 agrees at 8 bases. Germline assignment: CDR1 DFQATT and CDR2 SNEGSKA (reference sequence). The junction had 3 bases not matched to a gene; V was cut back by 6 bases and J by 0 bases. The CDR3 has 14 residues. The CDR3 here is CSAIGGANTGELFF. The CDR3 region has the DNA TGCAGTGCCATCGGGGGGGCGAACACCGGGGAGCTGTTTTTT.

The gene calls are TRBV6-1 and TRBJ2-7; D perhaps matches TRBD2 (6 bases). Germline V gene lookup returns CDR1 MNHNS and CDR2 SASEGT. The CDR3 is 15 amino acids. V was pared by 8 bases and J by 3 bases, with 20 bases between. The DNA of the CDR3 is TGTGCCAGCCATTATACTGATGGACTAAGCTACGAGCAGTACTTC. It codes for CASHYTDGLSYEQYF.

The chain links TRBV20-1 to TRBJ1-5; D may be TRBD1 (6 bases). V was cut by 2 bases and J by 6 bases, with 11 bases left in between. The CDR3 runs 13 residues. Germline V CDR1 and CDR2: DFQATT, SNEGSKA (reference sequence). The CDR3: CSARPQGGQPQHF. CDR3 sequence (DNA): TGCAGTGCTAGACCACAGGGAGGTCAGCCCCAGCATTTT.

V is TRBV29-1 and J is TRBJ2-3, with TRBD1 as a possible D gene (6 bases). Germline CDR1 SQVTM, CDR2 ANQGSEA. The V gene lost 6 bases and the J gene lost 2 bases, with 18 bases spanning the gap. The CDR3 is 15 amino acids. The CDR3, as DNA: TGCAGCGTGAGGGGGATGATAGGTTCCACAGATACGCAGTATTTT. This gives the protein CSVRGMIGSTDTQYF.

This clonotype occurred a few times. J is TRBJ2-7 and V is TRBV5-1; possible D gene TRBD2, 6 bases. The CDR3 loop spans 14 amino acids. Germline V gene sequence: CDR1 SGHRS, CDR2 YFSETQ. Trimming shortened V by 7 bases and J by 0 bases, and 14 bases separated the two germline ends. DNA of the CDR3: TGCGCCAGCGCGGGGCAGGGCGCCTCCTACGAGCAGTACTTC. The encoded protein is CASAGQGASYEQYF.

This clonotype was seen ten or more times. CDR3 residues: CSVLSLAVNYNEQFF. As DNA, the CDR3 is TGCAGCGTTCTCTCCCTAGCGGTGAACTACAATGAGCAGTTCTTC. This sequence joins TRBV29-1 and TRBJ2-1, with 7 bases identical to TRBD2. Germline-derived CDR1 and CDR2 are SQVTM and ANQGSEA. There are 15 residues in the CDR3. V lost 5 bases and J lost 3; bases outside the gene matches: 10.

This clonotype was counted only a few times. The rearrangement uses TRBV5-1 and TRBJ2-7; 7 bases are shared with TRBD1. Germline trimming cut 0 bases from V and 3 bases from J; bases unmatched to any gene: 3. Germline V gene sequence: CDR1 SGHRS, CDR2 YFSETQ. The CDR3 covers 14 residues. The CDR3 loop reads CASSLAYRGYEQYF. The CDR3 region has the DNA TGCGCCAGCAGCTTGGCCTACAGGGGCTACGAGCAGTACTTC.